One sample yielded the 6 T cell receptor beta chains listed below, sequenced in a study of T cell responses to AZD1222 COVID-19 vaccine (TCRdb year 2021). The time point label, read with the paper, signifies: baseline before first vaccination. Interpreted using the paper, the treatment or condition label stands for: meningococcal conjugate vaccine given as trial control. To prepare the library, the immunoSEQ multiplex PCR assay was applied. TCRdb holds this immuneACCESS table with in-frame rearrangements only. Some clones are missing; in checked studies, unresolved V genes explain under half, and the rest has no known cause. Counted in this sample were tens of thousands of clones; about 90% of them appeared once. The ten largest clones capture about 4.9% of the sample. The sample consisted of peripheral blood, taken on day 0 of MenACWY control vaccination. The receptors originated from an adult in good health.

The rearrangement uses TRBV6-5 and TRBJ1-3; TRBD1 is a possible D gene (6 bases). There are 13 residues in the CDR3. V lost 6 bases and J lost 8, with 14 bases in between. Germline V gives CDR1 MNHEY, CDR2 SVGAGI. The CDR3 DNA reads TGTGCCAGCAGACCTCAGGGGAGGGACACCATATATTTT. Translated: CASRPQGRDTIYF.

The J gene is TRBJ2-7, the V gene TRBV7-6; TRBD1 matches 9 bases. Germline V CDR1 and CDR2: SGHVS, FNYEAQ. V was pared by 5 bases and J by 5 bases, with 7 bases of the junction left unmatched. This CDR3 is built from 14 residues. The CDR3 reads CASSLRDRVDEQYF. The CDR3, as DNA: TGTGCCAGCAGCCTCCGGGACAGGGTCGACGAGCAGTACTTC.

The chain couples TRBV3-1 (or the pseudogene TRBV3-2) to TRBJ1-2; D perhaps matches TRBD1 (5 bases). This CDR3 region has 16 residues. The V gene's germline CDR1 is LGHDT and CDR2 YNNKEL (reference sequence). V lost 0 bases and J 5 bases, leaving 16 bases between the germline ends. This chain's CDR3 is CASSQDLQGGVYGYTF. As DNA, the CDR3 is TGTGCCAGCAGCCAAGATCTCCAGGGTGGGGTTTATGGCTACACCTTC.

The V call is TRBV7-2, the J call TRBJ1-4; TRBD1 agrees at 7 bases. Germline V gives CDR1 SGHTA, CDR2 FQGNSA. The CDR3 runs to 15 residues. J was trimmed by 7 bases and V by 1 base; bases with no gene match: 6. As DNA, the CDR3 is TGTGCCAGCAGCTTAGTGACAGGGTATTCTGAAAAACTGTTTTTT. Amino acid sequence: CASSLVTGYSEKLFF.

The rearrangement uses TRBV18 and TRBJ2-2; tentatively, D is TRBD2 (5 bases). The CDR3 is made up of 14 amino acids. Between the trimmed V and J ends, which lost 3 bases and 7 bases, there was a span of 12 bases. Germline lookup yields CDR1 KGHSH and CDR2 LQKENI. The CDR3 is CASSPEGRGGELFF. As DNA, the CDR3 is TGTGCCAGCTCACCTGAGGGCCGTGGCGGGGAGCTGTTTTTT.

This sequence joins TRBV30 and TRBJ1-1; a weak D match, TRBD1 (5 bases). The V and J ends lost 5 bases and 6 bases respectively, with 22 bases between them. Germline V lookup: CDR1 GTSNPN, CDR2 SVGIG (reference sequence). This CDR3 is 15 amino acids long. As DNA, the CDR3 is TGTGCCTGGCGGCGGGACTCTAGGAGACCTTCTGAAGCTTTCTTT. Its protein product is CAWRRDSRRPSEAFF.